What follows are 25 T cell receptor beta chains derived from one specimen sequenced in a study of T cell responses to AZD1222 COVID-19 vaccine. This table comes from immunoSEQ multiplex PCR, and its TCRdb copy is limited to in-frame clones, with some not included. The data contain 95,000 to 150,000 clones, about nine tenths of them seen just once; the ten biggest clones take up approximately 5%. The material sequenced was peripheral blood, taken on day 0 of AZD1222 vaccination. All receptors derive from an adult in good health.

The rearrangement joins TRBV10-3 to TRBJ1-2; 10 bases line up with TRBD1. V dropped 1 base and J dropped 4; count of bases not matched to a gene: 6. This CDR3 is built from 16 residues. Germline assignment: CDR1 ENHRY and CDR2 SYGVKD. CDR3 sequence reads: CAISELGDRGGYGYTF. The CDR3 DNA is TGTGCCATCAGTGAGTTAGGGGACAGGGGTGGCTATGGCTACACCTTC.

The rearrangement joins TRBV5-1 to TRBJ2-3; 12 nucleotides match TRBD2. The CDR3 covers 15 residues. The V and J ends lost 6 bases and 3 bases, in that order; junction bases with no gene match: 5. Germline assignment: CDR1 SGHRS and CDR2 YFSETQ. CDR3 residues: CASKLLAGGTDTQYF. CDR3 DNA sequence: TGCGCCAGCAAGTTGCTAGCGGGGGGGACAGATACGCAGTATTTT.

J is TRBJ2-1 and V is TRBV2; D remains unclear. Between the trimmed V and J ends, which lost 11 bases and 0 bases, there was a span of 14 bases. Germline lookup yields CDR1 SNHLY and CDR2 FYNNEI. The CDR3 loop spans 14 amino acids. CDR3 sequence: CAFLGPPSYNEQFF. DNA of the CDR3: TGTGCCTTCTTAGGGCCTCCCTCCTACAATGAGCAGTTCTTC.

The chain combines TRBV2 with TRBJ2-3, with D unresolved. The length of the CDR3 is 15 residues. Trimming cost V 8 bases and J 3 bases, with 18 bases left between them. Germline V gives CDR1 SNHLY, CDR2 FYNNEI. The CDR3 bases are TGTGCCAGCTTGGCTTACGGTATCGGTACAGATACGCAGTATTTT. Its protein is CASLAYGIGTDTQYF.

The chain joins TRBV11-2 to TRBJ1-3; no reliable D call. This CDR3 is 14 amino acids long. Germline V lookup: CDR1 SGHAT, CDR2 FQNNGV. Trimming left V 3 bases short and J 2 bases short, with 8 bases between. CDR3: CASSFQITGNTIYF. CDR3 sequence (DNA): TGTGCCAGCAGCTTCCAGATAACTGGAAACACCATATATTTT. The full variable domain, in which reference TRBV11-2 and TRBJ1-3 provide the parts outside the CDR3, is EAGVAQSPRYKIIEKRQSVAFWCNPISGHATLYWYQQILGQGPKLLIQFQNNGVVDDSQLPKDRFSAERLKGVDSTLKIQPAKLEDSAVYLCASSFQITGNTIYFGEGSWLTVV.

As for this clone: Other nucleotide sequences in the sample specify the same CDR3. The J gene is TRBJ1-1, the V gene TRBV27; D is unclear. CDR1 is MNHEY and CDR2 is SMNVEV in the germline V gene (reference sequence). V gave up 2 bases and J gave up 7 bases, with 11 bases separating them. The CDR3 contains 13 residues. The CDR3 DNA is TGTGCCAGCAGTTTACGGGAGGGTAGTGAAGCTTTCTTT. This gives the protein CASSLREGSEAFF.

Of note for this clone: This CDR3 is also generated by other DNA sequences in the sample. The chain combines TRBV5-1 with TRBJ2-6, with D perhaps matching TRBD1 (5 bases). The V gene's germline CDR1 is SGHRS and CDR2 YFSETQ. Trimming shortened V by 5 bases and J by 1 base, and 10 bases separated the two germline ends. The CDR3 runs to 15 residues. CDR3 coding DNA: TGCGCCAGCAGTCCCCAGGGTTCTGGGGCCAACGTCCTGACTTTC. It specifies CASSPQGSGANVLTF.

V gene TRBV3-1 (or the pseudogene TRBV3-2) combines with J gene TRBJ2-7; no reliable D call. The germline V gene has CDR1 LGHDT and CDR2 YNNKEL (reference sequence). This CDR3 contains 14 residues. Trimming shortened V by 2 bases and J by 1 base, and 9 bases separated the two germline ends. Written as DNA, the CDR3 is TGTGCCAGCAGCCAATCTTCTGGGTCCTACGAGCAGTACTTC. It encodes CASSQSSGSYEQYF.

The table lists this clone with a count of one. The V call is TRBV7-2, the J call TRBJ1-3; tentatively, D is TRBD1 (5 bases). V was shortened by 5 bases and J by 4 bases, with 15 bases between the two germline ends. Germline assignment: CDR1 SGHTA and CDR2 FQGNSA. The length of the CDR3 is 15 residues. CDR3 in DNA: TGTGCCAGCAGCCCGAGCCAGGGTGAAGGAAACACCATATATTTT. It specifies CASSPSQGEGNTIYF.

The rearrangement uses TRBV4-3 and TRBJ1-5; D not certain. Germline V CDR1 and CDR2: LGHNA, YSLEER. The CDR3 runs 15 residues. Trimming pared 1 base from V and 0 bases from J, leaving 7 bases between. CDR3: CASSQAGYSNQPQHF. As DNA, the CDR3 is TGCGCCAGCAGCCAAGCAGGATATAGCAATCAGCCCCAGCATTTT.

This chain uses TRBV2 with TRBJ2-7, with unresolved D. Germline assignment: CDR1 SNHLY and CDR2 FYNNEI. V lost 7 bases and J 2 bases, leaving 12 bases between the germline ends. The CDR3 covers 13 residues. The CDR3 loop reads CASKRDGAYEQYF. The CDR3 DNA sequence: TGTGCCAGCAAGCGCGACGGAGCCTACGAGCAGTACTTC.

The chain uses TRBV11-1 and TRBJ2-2; D is uncertain. This CDR3 contains 14 residues. The germline V and J ends were trimmed by 6 bases and 3 bases, with 11 bases remaining between them. The germline gives CDR1 SGHAT, CDR2 FQDESV (reference sequence). This CDR3 reads CASSPRRHTGELFF. The CDR3, as DNA: TGTGCCAGCAGTCCTCGACGGCACACCGGGGAGCTGTTTTTT.

Only a few counts were recorded for this clone. The V call is TRBV5-1, the J call TRBJ2-5, with D perhaps TRBD1 (6 bases). Trimming left V 0 bases short and J 4 bases short, with 10 bases between. The CDR3 has 14 amino acids. Germline V gene lookup returns CDR1 SGHRS and CDR2 YFSETQ. CDR3 sequence: CASSLEGRGETQYF. Here the CDR3 DNA reads TGCGCCAGCAGCTTGGAGGGCAGGGGAGAGACCCAGTACTTC.

Details on this clone: The sample carries other DNA sequences with the same CDR3. The chain couples TRBV3-1 (or the pseudogene TRBV3-2) to TRBJ1-4; weak D call: TRBD1 (6 bases). Germline CDR1 and CDR2: LGHDT and YNNKEL (reference sequence). With 2 bases removed from V and 3 bases from J, the gap between germline ends came to 7 bases. This CDR3 comprises 14 residues. The CDR3: CASSQRTANEKLFF. CDR3 DNA: TGTGCCAGCAGCCAACGGACAGCTAATGAAAAACTGTTTTTT.

V usage is TRBV11-1 and J usage is TRBJ2-7; D is unclear. V was shortened by 0 bases and J by 3 bases, with 9 bases between the two germline ends. Germline V gene sequence: CDR1 SGHAT, CDR2 FQDESV (reference sequence). The CDR3 sequence is 14 residues long. CDR3 residues: CASSLASTVYEQYF. The DNA for the CDR3 is TGTGCCAGCAGCTTAGCCTCGACTGTCTACGAGCAGTACTTC.

The gene calls are TRBV5-4 and TRBJ2-7, with D maybe TRBD1 (6 bases). The CDR3 runs 13 residues. Trimming stripped 3 bases from V and 7 bases from J, with 14 bases between. The germline V gene has CDR1 SGHNT and CDR2 YYREEE (reference sequence). This CDR3 is CASSSQGLGEQYF. The CDR3 bases are TGTGCCAGCAGCTCCCAGGGGCTGGGGGAGCAGTACTTC.

The chain couples TRBV7-8 to TRBJ1-4; a weak D match, TRBD1 (6 bases). Germline CDR1 and CDR2: SGHVS and FQNEAQ. Deletions cut 5 bases from V and 4 bases from J, with 14 bases between. The CDR3 covers 15 residues. DNA of the CDR3: TGTGCCAGCAGCCCGCGCAGGGGATATAATGAAAAACTGTTTTTT. Encoded protein: CASSPRRGYNEKLFF.

J is TRBJ1-2 and V is TRBV2; D gene ambiguous. CDR3 length: 17 residues. Germline lookup yields CDR1 SNHLY and CDR2 FYNNEI. V was cut by 1 base and J by 0 bases, with 15 bases left in between. In DNA form, the CDR3 reads TGTGCCAGCAGTGAAGGCGTCCGTGGGTGGTCTAACTATGGCTACACCTTC. It specifies CASSEGVRGWSNYGYTF.

This chain joins TRBV18 and TRBJ2-1; D call uncertain. Germline values: CDR1 KGHSH, CDR2 LQKENI. The germline V and J ends were trimmed by 2 bases and 10 bases, with 9 bases remaining between them. The length of the CDR3 is 12 residues. The CDR3 DNA reads as TGTGCCAGCTCACCAGCGGTAGAAGAGCAGTTCTTC. As protein: CASSPAVEEQFF.

This chain uses TRBV3-1 (or the pseudogene TRBV3-2) with TRBJ1-1; TRBD1 agrees at 7 bases. The CDR3 has 17 residues. Trimming took 3 bases from V and 1 from J; bases not matched to a gene: 11. The germline gives CDR1 LGHDT, CDR2 YNNKEL (reference sequence). Here the CDR3 reads CASSQGRKQGTNTEAFF. CDR3 nucleotide sequence: TGTGCCAGCAGCCAGGGGAGAAAACAGGGGACGAACACTGAAGCTTTCTTT.

This clone came up once. This chain joins TRBV3-1 (or the pseudogene TRBV3-2) and TRBJ2-5, with 10 bases identical to TRBD1. V shed 4 bases and J 5 bases; nucleotides not matched to a gene: 4. The germline V gene has CDR1 LGHDT and CDR2 YNNKEL (reference sequence). This CDR3 has 14 amino acids. The CDR3 DNA sequence: TGTGCCAGCAGCCGGGACAGGGGCTATGAGACCCAGTACTTC. Protein product: CASSRDRGYETQYF.

This chain connects TRBV6-2 or TRBV6-3 to TRBJ2-5; 8 bases fit TRBD2. Trimming removed 5 bases from V and 5 bases from J; junction bases left unmatched: 7. The germline gives CDR1 MNHEY, CDR2 SVGEGT. The CDR3 loop spans 14 amino acids. The CDR3 loop is CASSTGGGLETQYF. The CDR3, as DNA: TGTGCCAGCAGTACCGGGGGGGGCTTGGAGACCCAGTACTTC.

The rearrangement uses TRBV5-6 and TRBJ2-7, with D maybe TRBD2 (6 bases). CDR1 and CDR2 from the germline V gene are SGHDT and YYEEEE. This CDR3 comprises 14 residues. V shed 4 bases and J shed 7 bases, with 18 bases lying between them. The CDR3 protein is CASSPGDATGEQYF. CDR3 nucleotide sequence: TGTGCCAGCAGCCCGGGGGACGCGACGGGGGAGCAGTACTTC.

The chain links TRBV11-2 to TRBJ1-4; TRBD1 might be the D (5 bases). CDR1 and CDR2 (germline): SGHAT, FQNNGV. This CDR3 spans 15 amino acids. The germline V and J ends were trimmed by 1 base and 0 bases, with 6 bases remaining between them. The CDR3 is CASSLGGTTNEKLFF. DNA of the CDR3: TGTGCCAGCAGCTTAGGGGGGACAACTAATGAAAAACTGTTTTTT.

The J gene is TRBJ1-5, the V gene TRBV7-2, with D hard to call. The V and J ends lost 4 bases and 2 bases respectively, with 9 bases between them. Germline values: CDR1 SGHTA, CDR2 FQGNSA. The CDR3 consists of 14 residues. The CDR3 DNA follows: TGTGCCAGCAGCTATTTACCAGGCAATCAGCCCCAGCATTTT. Its protein is CASSYLPGNQPQHF.